One sample yielded the 29 T cell receptor beta chains listed below, sequenced in a study of T cells in Graves' hyperthyroidism and ophthalmopathy. The CDR3 regions of TCR beta were amplified from RNA transcripts. Using the HTBI primer set, a first-round RT-PCR was run on the TCR CDR3. Using its own MiXCR run on the multiplex PCR reads, TCRdb lists one record per CDR3 protein. This table holds about 560,000 distinct CDR3 sequences, 11% to 15% found once. The specimen sequenced was blood. The receptor set was obtained from a woman aged 40 to 49 with Graves' hyperthyroidism.

This clonotype was recorded at least ten times. This chain uses TRBV11-1 with TRBJ1-1, with D maybe TRBD1 (6 bases). V lost 8 bases to trimming and J lost 5 bases, with 15 bases between them. From germline, CDR1 is SGHAT and CDR2 FQDESV (reference sequence). The CDR3 length is 13 residues. In DNA, the CDR3 is TGTGCCAGCGGAAATACAGGGAAGACTGAAGCTTTCTTT. Its translation: CASGNTGKTEAFF.

CDR3 protein: CASRKTGTGLSGNQPQHF. The CDR3, as DNA: TGTGCCAGCAGAAAAACCGGGACAGGTCTGTCGGGGAATCAGCCCCAGCATTTT. The genes are TRBV12-3 or TRBV12-4 and TRBJ1-5; the match to TRBD1 covers 8 bases. This CDR3 has 18 residues. Trimming cost V 6 bases and J 4 bases; bases outside gene matches: 17.

The CDR3 protein is CASSPGTGASNQPQHF. The CDR3 nucleotides are TGTGCCAGCTCACCCGGGACAGGGGCTAGCAATCAGCCCCAGCATTTT. The chain couples TRBV18 to TRBJ1-5; 10 bases line up with TRBD1. CDR3 length equals 16 residues. CDR1 is KGHSH, CDR2 LQKENI, per germline. J gave up 0 bases and V 3 bases, and 2 bases lay outside the gene matches.

This clonotype was seen only a few times. Just one base apart from a much larger clone, this may be a read error. The V gene is TRBV10-3, the J gene TRBJ2-7; 8 bases fit TRBD1. The germline V gene encodes CDR1 ENHRY and CDR2 SYGVKD. V shed 5 bases and J 4 bases; nucleotides not matched to a gene: 7. The CDR3 sequence is 14 residues long. CDR3 in amino acids: CAISTRDRLYEQYF. The CDR3 DNA reads TGTGCCATCAGTACGCGGGACAGGTTGTACGAGCAGTACTTC.

The V call is TRBV5-1, the J call TRBJ1-6; no clear D. With 0 bases removed from V and 7 bases from J, the gap between germline ends came to 8 bases. Germline loops: CDR1 SGHRS, CDR2 YFSETQ. The CDR3 runs to 14 residues. The CDR3 region has the DNA TGCGCCAGCAGCTTGGAAGGGCTAAATTCACCCCTCCACTTT. The encoded protein is CASSLEGLNSPLHF.

At least ten counts were recorded for this clonotype. This chain's CDR3 is CASRGGLVVGETQYF. The CDR3 DNA sequence: TGTGCCAGCAGGGGGGGGCTAGTGGTAGGAGAGACCCAGTACTTC. This sequence joins TRBV2 and TRBJ2-5, with D possibly being TRBD2 (7 bases). V dropped 6 bases and J dropped 4 bases, with 18 bases sitting between them. The CDR3 is 15 amino acids. Germline CDR1 reads SNHLY; CDR2 reads FYNNEI.

The V and J genes are TRBV2 and TRBJ2-5, with 7 positions matching TRBD1. CDR3 size: 15 residues. Germline CDR1 SNHLY, CDR2 FYNNEI. Trimming at V came to 4 bases and at J to 1 base, leaving 6 bases not matched to a gene. The CDR3 nucleotides read TGTGCCAGCAGTGGACAGGGAAATCGCCAAGAGACCCAGTACTTC. Residues: CASSGQGNRQETQYF.

This clonotype has ten or more counts. The chain has TRBV5-1 and TRBJ1-2; D remains ambiguous. From germline, CDR1 is SGHRS and CDR2 YFSETQ. The CDR3 has 13 amino acids. V lost 3 bases and J 0 bases, leaving 6 bases between the germline ends. CDR3 sequence reads: CASSSDSNYGYTF. In nucleotides, the CDR3 is TGCGCCAGCAGCTCGGACTCTAACTATGGCTACACCTTC.

There are a few counts of this clonotype. The chain joins TRBV28 to TRBJ2-5; TRBD1 might be the D (6 bases). Trimming cost V 2 bases and J 5 bases, with 15 bases left between them. This CDR3 comprises 15 residues. Germline V gene data show CDR1 as MDHEN and CDR2 as SYDVKM. The DNA for the CDR3 is TGTGCCAGCAGTTTAGATAGGGGGTTGATTGAGACCCAGTACTTC. Amino acids: CASSLDRGLIETQYF.

This clonotype was observed at least ten times. This rearrangement joins TRBV28 to TRBJ2-7, with 9 bases aligning to TRBD2. In germline, CDR1 is MDHEN, CDR2 SYDVKM. The V segment lost 7 bases and the J segment 6 bases; nucleotides outside the gene matches: 16. This CDR3 spans 16 amino acids. The CDR3 protein is CASNLDPAGGPFEQYF. As DNA, the CDR3 is TGTGCCAGCAATCTCGATCCGGCGGGAGGGCCGTTCGAGCAGTACTTC. The full variable domain, in which reference TRBV28 and TRBJ2-7 provide the parts outside the CDR3, is DVKVTQSSRYLVKRTGEKVFLECVQDMDHENMFWYRQDPGLGLRLIYFSYDVKMKEKGDIPEGYSVSREKKERFSLILESASTNQTSMYLCASNLDPAGGPFEQYFGPGTRLTVT.

This chain joins TRBV5-6 and TRBJ2-7, with TRBD2 identical over 14 bases. Losses at the gene ends were 4 bases for V and 2 bases for J; bases not matched to a gene: 2. Germline assignment: CDR1 SGHDT and CDR2 YYEEEE. The CDR3 length is 15 residues. The CDR3 here is CASSRGLAGAYEQYF. In nucleotides, the CDR3 is TGTGCCAGCAGCCGGGGACTAGCGGGAGCCTACGAGCAGTACTTC.

This clonotype was seen many times. The chain combines TRBV5-1 with TRBJ1-1, with D possibly matching TRBD1 (5 bases). Trimming stripped 4 bases from V and 2 bases from J, with 12 bases between. CDR1 and CDR2 (germline): SGHRS, YFSETQ. This CDR3 comprises 14 residues. Here the CDR3 reads CASSAGRPNTEAFF. The DNA of the CDR3 is TGCGCCAGCAGCGCGGGACGGCCAAACACTGAAGCTTTCTTT.

CDR3 sequence (DNA): TGTGCCAGCAGTCGGACAGGGGTGAACACCATATATTTT. Translation: CASSRTGVNTIYF. The genes are TRBV6-1 and TRBJ1-3; the match to TRBD1 covers 9 bases. The trim removed 5 bases at V and 7 bases at J, leaving 3 bases unmatched. The CDR3 spans 13 residues. Looked up from germline, CDR1 is MNHNS and CDR2 is SASEGT.

This chain uses TRBV10-3 with TRBJ2-1, with 9 nucleotides matching TRBD1. J gave up 7 bases and V 4 bases, and 8 bases lay outside the gene matches. The CDR3 extends over 15 amino acids. Germline CDR1 ENHRY, CDR2 SYGVKD. The DNA of the CDR3 is TGTGCCATCAGTGGGGACAGGGCAGTGAGTAATGAGCAGTTCTTC. Residues: CAISGDRAVSNEQFF.

This clonotype has at least ten counts. This CDR3 is CASSERGGVNYGYTF. The CDR3 DNA reads as TGTGCCAGCAGTGAAAGGGGCGGGGTTAACTATGGCTACACCTTC. The rearrangement joins TRBV2 to TRBJ1-2; perhaps TRBD1 as D (5 bases). The CDR3 contains 15 residues. CDR1 and CDR2 from the germline V gene are SNHLY and FYNNEI. V was trimmed by 2 bases and J by 1 base, leaving 11 bases between them.

This clonotype was seen a few times. CDR3 sequence reads: CASSPRGQGTTDTQYF. The CDR3 DNA follows: TGTGCCAGCAGCCCACGGGGACAGGGAACCACAGATACGCAGTATTTT. The chain combines TRBV6-1 with TRBJ2-3, with 9 bases lining up with TRBD1. V lost 6 bases to trimming and J lost 2 bases; unmatched junction nucleotides: 9. CDR1 and CDR2 (germline): MNHNS, SASEGT. This CDR3 has 16 amino acids.

This clonotype has at least ten counts. This chain uses TRBV3-1 with TRBJ2-5; a possible D gene is TRBD2 (5 bases). This CDR3 contains 14 residues. V was trimmed by 6 bases and J by 2 bases, leaving 13 bases between them. The germline V gene has CDR1 LGHDT and CDR2 YNNKEL (reference sequence). In nucleotides, the CDR3 is TGTGCCAGCAGACCTAGCTCGCCGCAAGAGACCCAGTACTTC. It translates to CASRPSSPQETQYF.

V is TRBV4-1 and J is TRBJ1-6; a possible D gene is TRBD1 (6 bases). This CDR3 region has 15 residues. Trimming left V 6 bases short and J 7 bases short, with 16 bases between. The V gene's germline CDR1 is MGHRA and CDR2 YSYEKL. The CDR3 protein is CASRPKTGYNSPLHF. CDR3 DNA: TGCGCCAGCAGACCAAAGACAGGTTACAATTCACCCCTCCACTTT.

This clonotype was counted at least ten times. The chain recombines TRBV10-1 with TRBJ2-3; 7 bases match TRBD2. V lost 2 bases and J lost 2; bases outside the gene matches: 7. From germline, CDR1 is WNHNN and CDR2 SYGVQD (reference sequence). The CDR3 loop spans 16 amino acids. This CDR3 is CASSEVSSGLTDTQYF. The CDR3 DNA reads as TGCGCCAGCAGTGAGGTCTCTAGCGGTCTCACAGATACGCAGTATTTT.

There are many counts of this clonotype. CDR3 DNA sequence: TGTGCCAGCAGACCAGAGGGGGGGCACACCGGGGAGCTGTTTTTT. This codes for CASRPEGGHTGELFF. V and J are TRBV12-3 or TRBV12-4 and TRBJ2-2, with D possibly being TRBD2 (7 bases). The CDR3 contains 15 residues. V dropped 6 bases and J dropped 3 bases, with 14 bases sitting between them.

At least ten counts were recorded for this clonotype. The chain combines TRBV11-2 with TRBJ1-1, with D perhaps TRBD1 (5 bases). From germline, CDR1 is SGHAT and CDR2 FQNNGV. Trimming shortened V by 2 bases and J by 2 bases, and 9 bases separated the two germline ends. This CDR3 region has 14 residues. The CDR3 spells CASSLQQANTEAFF. CDR3 nucleotides: TGTGCCAGCAGCTTACAACAGGCTAACACTGAAGCTTTCTTT.

There are many counts of this clonotype. The chain has TRBV2 and TRBJ2-7; D is unclear. V shed 1 base and J shed 2 bases, with 12 bases lying between them. CDR1 is SNHLY, CDR2 FYNNEI, per germline. There are 15 residues in the CDR3. Here the CDR3 reads CASSEGWQPTYEQYF. DNA of the CDR3: TGTGCCAGCAGTGAAGGTTGGCAGCCCACCTACGAGCAGTACTTC.

The chain links TRBV6-1 to TRBJ2-7, with D maybe TRBD1 (5 bases). Per the germline V gene, CDR1 is MNHNS and CDR2 is SASEGT. V was shortened by 6 bases and J by 9 bases, with 21 bases between the two germline ends. The CDR3 length is 14 residues. Here the CDR3 DNA reads TGTGCCAGCAGACCTTCGGCAGGGTTTGGTGGGCAGTACTTC. Its translation is CASRPSAGFGGQYF.

This clonotype was observed at least ten times. V is TRBV20-1 and J is TRBJ2-5; tentatively, D is TRBD2 (6 bases). Trimming removed 3 bases at V and 2 bases at J, with 10 bases between. Germline CDR1 and CDR2: DFQATT and SNEGSKA (reference sequence). The CDR3 covers 13 residues. The CDR3 region is CSARASEQETQYF. The CDR3 coding sequence is TGCAGTGCTAGGGCTAGCGAACAAGAGACCCAGTACTTC.

This clonotype was observed many times. The rearrangement joins TRBV27 to TRBJ1-5; D remains unclear. Deletions cut 6 bases from V and 3 bases from J, with 15 bases between. CDR1 MNHEY and CDR2 SMNVEV come from the germline V gene (reference sequence). CDR3 size: 15 residues. Written as DNA, the CDR3 is TGTGCCAGCAGCTCTGCGGCAGGTCTCAATCAGCCCCAGCATTTT. It specifies CASSSAAGLNQPQHF.

There are many counts of this clonotype. CDR3 residues: CASSVAGQMNTEAFF. CDR3 in DNA: TGTGCCAGCAGTGTGGCAGGACAGATGAACACTGAAGCTTTCTTT. The chain joins TRBV2 to TRBJ1-1; perhaps TRBD1 as D (6 bases). The CDR3 runs to 15 residues. V dropped 4 bases and J dropped 0 bases, with 12 bases sitting between them. Germline assignment: CDR1 SNHLY and CDR2 FYNNEI. Supplemented by reference TRBV2 and TRBJ1-1, the full variable domain reads EPEVTQTPSHQVTQMGQEVILRCVPISNHLYFYWYRQILGQKVEFLVSFYNNEISEKSEIFDDQFSVERPDGSNFTLKIRSTKLEDSAMYFCASSVAGQMNTEAFFGQGTRLTVV.

This clonotype was counted at least ten times. The gene calls are TRBV7-8 and TRBJ1-1, with unresolved D. CDR3 size: 15 residues. The V gene lost 6 bases and the J gene lost 0 bases, with 14 bases spanning the gap. Germline CDR1 SGHVS, CDR2 FQNEAQ. The CDR3 DNA follows: TGTGCCAGCAGTCCCTCCCTGGGCATGAACACTGAAGCTTTCTTT. This translates into CASSPSLGMNTEAFF.

The V and J genes are TRBV9 and TRBJ2-4; maybe TRBD2 (6 bases). Trimming took 0 bases from V and 7 from J, leaving 14 bases between them. The CDR3 has 15 residues. CDR1 SGDLS and CDR2 YYNGEE come from the germline V gene. The CDR3 is CASSVDPAGENIQYF. The CDR3, as DNA: TGTGCCAGCAGCGTAGATCCAGCGGGTGAGAACATTCAGTACTTC.

The table lists this clonotype with many counts. The CDR3 loop reads CASTNSNYGYTF. In DNA, the CDR3 is TGTGCCAGCACTAATAGTAACTATGGCTACACCTTC. The chain joins TRBV28 to TRBJ1-2; no clear D. Germline-derived CDR1 and CDR2 are MDHEN and SYDVKM. The CDR3 is made up of 12 amino acids. V was trimmed by 7 bases and J by 1 base, leaving 7 bases between them.